The rows below give T cell receptor beta chains drawn from one sample of a study of blood T cell repertoires in COVID-19. Produced via immunoSEQ multiplex PCR; TCRdb's table is partial and in-frame only. The sample records a few hundred thousand clones, approximately 81% being singletons. The sample taken for sequencing was PBMCs or T cells enriched from blood (not recorded which). The receptors come from a woman between 50 and 59 years old who had been exposed to COVID-19. Both conserved end residues are part of each CDR3. A D gene is named only where the DNA matches it firmly. Only part of the rows carry a size: once, few, many, or a class if the clone is expanded.

len: 13; v_gene: TRBV2; abundance: -; j_gene: TRBJ2-5; d_gene: TRBD1; CDR3aa: CARATGAQETQYF; CDR3nt: TGTGCCAGGGCGACAGGGGCCCAAGAGACCCAGTACTTC
len: 17; v_gene: TRBV4-1; abundance: -; j_gene: TRBJ1-1; d_gene: TRBD1; CDR3aa: CASSQAQTGTGNNEAFF; CDR3nt: TGCGCCAGCAGCCAAGCTCAGACCGGGACAGGGAACAATGAAGCTTTCTTT
len: 13; v_gene: TRBV19; abundance: -; j_gene: TRBJ2-1; d_gene: TRBD2; CDR3aa: CASGTSGYNEQFF; CDR3nt: TGTGCCAGTGGGACTAGCGGTTACAATGAGCAGTTCTTC
len: 10; v_gene: TRBV20-1; abundance: once; j_gene: TRBJ1-1; d_gene: -; CDR3aa: CSAFGTEAFF; CDR3nt: TGCAGTGCTTTCGGGACTGAAGCTTTCTTT
len: 14; v_gene: TRBV5-6; abundance: -; j_gene: TRBJ2-4; d_gene: TRBD1; CDR3aa: CASSEQGAGNIQYF; CDR3nt: TGTGCCAGCAGCGAACAGGGGGCAGGAAACATTCAGTACTTC
len: 14; v_gene: TRBV2; abundance: -; j_gene: TRBJ2-3; d_gene: TRBD1; CDR3aa: CASRPGTGGDTQYF; CDR3nt: TGTGCCAGCAGGCCCGGTACAGGGGGTGATACGCAGTATTTT
len: 13; v_gene: TRBV9; abundance: -; j_gene: TRBJ2-3; d_gene: TRBD1; CDR3aa: CASSFTTGAEQYF; CDR3nt: TGTGCCAGCAGCTTTACGACAGGGGCGGAGCAGTATTTT
len: 17; v_gene: TRBV5-1; abundance: once; j_gene: TRBJ1-6; d_gene: -; CDR3aa: CASSSTGGSSYNSPLHF; CDR3nt: TGCGCCAGCAGCTCTACGGGGGGCAGCTCCTATAATTCACCCCTCCACTTT
len: 15; v_gene: TRBV18; abundance: -; j_gene: TRBJ1-4; d_gene: -; CDR3aa: CASSPGTPTNEKLFF; CDR3nt: TGTGCCAGCTCACCAGGCACCCCAACTAATGAAAAACTGTTTTTT
len: 16; v_gene: TRBV5-1; abundance: -; j_gene: TRBJ1-1; d_gene: TRBD1; CDR3aa: CASRAAVDRANTEAFF; CDR3nt: TGCGCCAGCAGAGCGGCGGTGGACAGGGCCAACACTGAAGCTTTCTTT
len: 13; v_gene: TRBV12-3/TRBV12-4; abundance: -; j_gene: TRBJ1-6; d_gene: -; CDR3aa: CASSLWGDSPLHF; CDR3nt: TGTGCCAGCAGTTTATGGGGGGATTCACCCCTCCACTTT
len: 14; v_gene: TRBV10-1; abundance: -; j_gene: TRBJ2-7; d_gene: -; CDR3aa: CASSEGQPGYEQYF; CDR3nt: TGCGCCAGCAGTGAGGGACAGCCCGGCTACGAGCAGTACTTC
len: 13; v_gene: TRBV5-1; abundance: -; j_gene: TRBJ2-2; d_gene: -; CDR3aa: CASSPFDSGELFF; CDR3nt: TGCGCCAGCAGCCCCTTCGATAGCGGGGAGCTGTTTTTT
len: 18; v_gene: TRBV11-3; abundance: -; j_gene: TRBJ2-6; d_gene: -; CDR3aa: CASSLDRGRISGANVLTF; CDR3nt: TGTGCCAGCAGCTTAGATCGAGGGCGAATTTCTGGGGCCAACGTCCTGACTTTC
len: 15; v_gene: TRBV18; abundance: -; j_gene: TRBJ1-1; d_gene: TRBD1; CDR3aa: CASSPRQGTATEAFF; CDR3nt: TGTGCCAGCTCACCTCGACAGGGGACGGCCACTGAAGCTTTCTTT
len: 14; v_gene: TRBV7-8; abundance: -; j_gene: TRBJ1-1; d_gene: -; CDR3aa: CASIRGHETPEAFF; CDR3nt: TGTGCCAGCATCAGGGGTCATGAGACACCTGAAGCTTTCTTT
len: 13; v_gene: TRBV5-1; abundance: -; j_gene: TRBJ1-1; d_gene: -; CDR3aa: CASSTSGESEAFF; CDR3nt: TGCGCCAGCAGCACATCGGGAGAGAGTGAAGCTTTCTTT
len: 13; v_gene: TRBV12-3/TRBV12-4; abundance: -; j_gene: TRBJ1-5; d_gene: -; CDR3aa: CASSFRVLQPQHF; CDR3nt: TGTGCCAGCAGTTTCCGTGTACTTCAGCCCCAGCATTTT
len: 14; v_gene: TRBV29-1; abundance: -; j_gene: TRBJ1-2; d_gene: -; CDR3aa: CSVDPLTGWDGYTF; CDR3nt: TGCAGCGTTGATCCATTGACAGGATGGGACGGCTACACCTTC
len: 15; v_gene: TRBV11-2; abundance: -; j_gene: TRBJ1-4; d_gene: -; CDR3aa: CASSLIAGWNEKLFF; CDR3nt: TGTGCCAGCAGCTTAATTGCAGGATGGAATGAAAAACTGTTTTTT
len: 16; v_gene: TRBV4-1; abundance: -; j_gene: TRBJ1-2; d_gene: TRBD1; CDR3aa: CASSQAVSRGVYGYTF; CDR3nt: TGCGCCAGCAGCCAAGCAGTAAGCAGGGGGGTCTATGGCTACACCTTC
len: 15; v_gene: TRBV11-2; abundance: once; j_gene: TRBJ1-2; d_gene: TRBD1; CDR3aa: CASSPEVQGNYGYTF; CDR3nt: TGTGCCAGCAGCCCGGAAGTACAGGGGAACTATGGCTACACCTTC